The 21 T cell receptor beta chains below come from one sample, sequenced in a study of beta chain features in type 1 diabetes. Sequenced material consisted of expressed TCRB transcripts (all of the isolated RNA was reverse transcribed). Clones were read by immunoSEQ multiplex PCR, and TCRdb kept only the in-frame ones, dropping some. Of a few hundred thousand clones listed, roughly 16% are singletons. The sequenced sample was naive CD4+ T cells from blood. The origin of the receptors is a young woman in good health.

V is TRBV11-2 and J is TRBJ1-1; possible D gene TRBD1, 6 bases. The CDR3 spans 13 residues. Looked up from germline, CDR1 is SGHAT and CDR2 is FQNNGV. Trimming stripped 5 bases from V and 6 bases from J, with 13 bases between. The CDR3 loop is CASSRGGAAEAFF. CDR3 coding DNA: TGTGCCAGCAGCCGGGGGGGGGCGGCTGAAGCTTTCTTT.

This clone was seen a handful of times. The chain links TRBV13 to TRBJ2-6, with D hard to call. Per germline, CDR1 PRHDT and CDR2 FYEKMQ (reference sequence). The CDR3 extends over 16 amino acids. With 0 bases removed from V and 0 bases from J, the gap between germline ends came to 6 bases. CDR3 amino acids: CASSLGGFSGANVLTF. The CDR3 DNA sequence: TGTGCCAGCAGCTTAGGTGGCTTCTCTGGGGCCAACGTCCTGACTTTC.

This clone was seen more than once but under ten times. V and J are TRBV20-1 and TRBJ2-7; D possibly corresponds to TRBD1 (5 bases). Germline loops: CDR1 DFQATT, CDR2 SNEGSKA (reference sequence). V was clipped by 6 bases and J by 3 bases, with 9 bases between them. The CDR3 consists of 11 residues. This chain's CDR3 is CSAPDNYEQYF. CDR3 nucleotides: TGCAGTGCCCCGGACAACTACGAGCAGTACTTC.

The chain has TRBV7-9 and TRBJ2-5; D is unclear. V was shortened by 4 bases and J by 0 bases, with 12 bases between the two germline ends. Germline lookup yields CDR1 SEHNR and CDR2 FQNEAQ (reference sequence). The CDR3 consists of 15 residues. CDR3 sequence (DNA): TGTGCCAGCAGCTCTGCGAACTGGTACCAAGAGACCCAGTACTTC. This gives the protein CASSSANWYQETQYF. The whole variable domain, filled in from reference TRBV7-9 and TRBJ2-5, reads DTGVSQNPRHKITKRGQNVTFRCDPISEHNRLYWYRQTLGQGPEFLTYFQNEAQLEKSRLLSDRFSAERPKGSFSTLEIQRTEQGDSAMYLCASSSANWYQETQYFGPGTRLLVL.

This clone was counted a single time. CDR3 nucleotide sequence: TGTGCCAGCAGCGTAGCGGGCGGGGGAACCTACGAGCAGTACTTC. It encodes CASSVAGGGTYEQYF. V is TRBV9 and J is TRBJ2-7, with TRBD2 identical over 7 bases. Germline V gene data show CDR1 as SGDLS and CDR2 as YYNGEE. The CDR3 covers 15 residues. V gave up 0 bases and J gave up 2 bases; unmatched junction bases: 5.

There are a few counts of this clone. The rearrangement joins TRBV28 to TRBJ1-2, with a tentative D call TRBD1 (6 bases). This CDR3 has 14 residues. From germline, CDR1 is MDHEN and CDR2 SYDVKM. Trimming removed 6 bases from V and 8 bases from J, with 19 bases in between. Here the CDR3 DNA reads TGTGCCAGCAGCCTAGGGGGGGGACCGGGAGGCTACACCTTC. Encoded protein: CASSLGGGPGGYTF.

This chain connects TRBV5-6 to TRBJ1-5; the D gene is possibly TRBD1 (6 bases). The CDR3 consists of 15 residues. Germline values: CDR1 SGHDT, CDR2 YYEEEE. V shed 4 bases and J shed 3 bases, with 14 bases lying between them. The CDR3 nucleotides are TGTGCCAGCAGCACCATCGGACAGCTCAATCAGCCCCAGCATTTT. Its protein is CASSTIGQLNQPQHF.

This clone was detected a few times. This chain joins TRBV29-1 and TRBJ2-7, with D perhaps TRBD1 (5 bases). Per germline, CDR1 SQVTM and CDR2 ANQGSEA. V dropped 7 bases and J dropped 5 bases, with 15 bases sitting between them. The CDR3 is made up of 12 amino acids. The CDR3 DNA reads as TGCAGCGCCCGAAGGGGAAGGGACGAGCAGTACTTC. This translates into CSARRGRDEQYF.

This chain connects TRBV29-1 to TRBJ1-2, with 8 nucleotides matching TRBD1. Germline trimming cut 3 bases from V and 8 bases from J; bases unmatched to any gene: 11. The CDR3 totals 14 residues. Looked up from germline, CDR1 is SQVTM and CDR2 is ANQGSEA. The CDR3: CSVDRLTGVDGYTF. CDR3 nucleotides: TGCAGCGTTGATCGCCTGACAGGGGTCGACGGCTACACCTTC.

This clone came up a few times. The chain combines TRBV2 with TRBJ2-7, with 7 bases matching TRBD2. The germline V gene has CDR1 SNHLY and CDR2 FYNNEI. The CDR3 runs 15 residues. With V trimmed by 4 bases and J by 2 bases, 8 bases remained unmatched. CDR3 region: CASSADRAGTYEQYF. The CDR3 DNA follows: TGTGCCAGCAGTGCCGACAGAGCGGGAACCTACGAGCAGTACTTC.

This clone was found a few times. The chain combines TRBV9 with TRBJ2-2; maybe TRBD2 (6 bases). Trimming shortened V by 2 bases and J by 7 bases, and 15 bases separated the two germline ends. The CDR3 has 15 residues. Per germline, CDR1 SGDLS and CDR2 YYNGEE. CDR3 nucleotide sequence: TGTGCCAGCAGCGTTCGAGGGAGGTTGAACGGGGAGCTGTTTTTT. It specifies CASSVRGRLNGELFF. Full variable domain (rest looked up from reference TRBV9 and TRBJ2-2): DSGVTQTPKHLITATGQRVTLRCSPRSGDLSVYWYQQSLDQGLQFLIQYYNGEERAKGNILERFSAQQFPDLHSELNLSSLELGDSALYFCASSVRGRLNGELFFGEGSRLTVL.

This clone appeared a few times. The rearrangement links TRBV7-2 to TRBJ1-2, with D perhaps matching TRBD1 (6 bases). With 6 bases removed from V and 4 bases from J, the gap between germline ends came to 15 bases. This CDR3 is 14 amino acids long. CDR1 is SGHTA, CDR2 FQGNSA, per germline. CDR3 coding DNA: TGTGCCAGCAGTCCTCAGGGGCCCGGCTATGGCTACACCTTC. Protein sequence: CASSPQGPGYGYTF.

This clone was counted only a few times. The V and J genes are TRBV18 and TRBJ1-2; D is unresolved. Germline lookup yields CDR1 KGHSH and CDR2 LQKENI. The CDR3 contains 11 residues. The germline V and J ends were trimmed by 3 bases and 8 bases, with 7 bases remaining between them. The CDR3 here is CASSPDMGYTF. CDR3 bases: TGTGCCAGCTCACCTGACATGGGCTACACCTTC.

The chain combines TRBV29-1 with TRBJ2-7; 8 nucleotides match TRBD2. Germline values: CDR1 SQVTM, CDR2 ANQGSEA. The CDR3 sequence is 13 residues long. Trimming cost V 7 bases and J 0 bases; bases outside gene matches: 5. The DNA for the CDR3 is TGCAGCGCGGGGGGGAGGTTCTCCTACGAGCAGTACTTC. It translates to CSAGGRFSYEQYF.

This chain uses TRBV11-2 with TRBJ2-1; D is unclear. The V end was cut by 3 bases, the J end by 8 bases, with 14 bases between. The length of the CDR3 is 14 residues. Germline assignment: CDR1 SGHAT and CDR2 FQNNGV. DNA of the CDR3: TGTGCCAGCAGCTTTAGTAATTCGTTCGATGAGCAGTTCTTC. As protein: CASSFSNSFDEQFF.

The V and J genes are TRBV15 and TRBJ2-7; 12 bases line up with TRBD1. Per germline, CDR1 LNHNV and CDR2 YYDKDF (reference sequence). The CDR3 spans 15 residues. Trimming removed 2 bases from V and 6 bases from J; junction bases left unmatched: 5. The CDR3 sequence: CATSRSGTGGVEQYF. The CDR3 DNA reads TGTGCCACCAGCAGATCTGGGACAGGGGGCGTCGAGCAGTACTTC.

This clone was seen more than once but under ten times. The V call is TRBV29-1, the J call TRBJ2-7; a weak D match, TRBD2 (7 bases). Germline-derived CDR1 and CDR2 are SQVTM and ANQGSEA. CDR3 size: 15 residues. V gave up 6 bases and J gave up 3 bases, with 21 bases separating them. CDR3 coding DNA: TGCAGCGTGGGGTCCCGGGGAGGGACACGCTACGAGCAGTACTTC. Residues: CSVGSRGGTRYEQYF.

A few counts support this clone. This chain links TRBV7-9 with TRBJ2-7; TRBD2 might be the D (6 bases). The CDR3 runs 12 residues. Germline CDR1 and CDR2: SEHNR and FQNEAQ (reference sequence). V lost 8 bases and J lost 3, with 11 bases in between. The CDR3 region is CASAPEGYEQYF. The CDR3 DNA sequence: TGTGCCAGCGCCCCGGAGGGCTACGAGCAGTACTTC.

This clone has more than one count but fewer than ten. This rearrangement joins TRBV4-3 to TRBJ2-3; 8 bases line up with TRBD2. Germline values: CDR1 LGHNA, CDR2 YSLEER. This CDR3 comprises 16 residues. The ends lost 1 base at V and 6 bases at J; junction bases unmatched: 9. The CDR3 is CASSQGTGGLKDTQYF. CDR3 in DNA: TGCGCCAGCAGCCAAGGTACGGGAGGGCTGAAGGATACGCAGTATTTT.

This clone came up a few times. The V gene is TRBV7-3, the J gene TRBJ2-1; perhaps TRBD2 as D (6 bases). V lost 4 bases and J 9 bases, leaving 13 bases between the germline ends. Germline loops: CDR1 SGHTA, CDR2 FQGTGA. CDR3 length equals 13 residues. CDR3 sequence (DNA): TGTGCCAGCAGCTCGGGGGAAGGGGTTGAGCAGTTCTTC. This codes for CASSSGEGVEQFF.

The chain recombines TRBV4-3 with TRBJ2-2; 10 bases match TRBD2. The V gene end was trimmed by 3 bases and the J gene end by 2 bases; junction bases not matched to a gene: 6. This CDR3 spans 17 amino acids. Germline V gives CDR1 LGHNA, CDR2 YSLEER. The CDR3 spells CASSQETSGANTGELFF. The CDR3 bases are TGCGCCAGCAGCCAGGAAACTAGCGGGGCTAACACCGGGGAGCTGTTTTTT.